This TCR beta chain appears in the sequencing data of a study of blood T cells in healthy people across ages. Findings and caveats of the study: The study lacked donor CMV status, which possibly confounded expanded clonotype changes.

There are 15 residues in the CDR3. Trimming shortened V by 4 bases and J by 6 bases, and 16 bases separated the two germline ends. The germline CDR1 and CDR2 sequences are SEHNR and FQNEAQ (reference sequence). Next came a second PCR, run for about 7 to 12 cycles, which used a sample-barcoded 5' primer along with a J-beta primer mix. There were at least 2.5 million CDR3-containing paired-end reads obtained from each sample. TCRdb itself ran the 5' RACE reads through MiXCR, one entry per CDR3 protein. The profile shows about 1.8 million distinct CDR3 sequences, about 50% of them singletons. Concerning this clonotype itself: The antigen is undetermined.

The sequencing sample was made of blood. The rearrangement joins TRBV7-9 to TRBJ2-1; D may be TRBD1 (7 bases). The sequence was obtained from a woman aged 40 to 49 in good health. CDR3 sequence: CASSSTGRQANEQFF. Written as DNA, the CDR3 is TGTGCCAGCAGCTCGACAGGGAGGCAGGCCAATGAGCAGTTCTTC.